The subject of this entry is one T cell receptor beta chain. The antigen is not known. The data are from a study of monozygotic twins with inflammatory bowel disease. General study results and limits: IBD patients displayed reduced TCRbeta diversity (inverse Simpson) when set against healthy co-twins.

CDR3 length equals 14 residues. The germline V gene encodes CDR1 DFQATT and CDR2 SNEGSKA (reference sequence). Researchers generated cDNA in eight separate reactions per sample. Researchers used template switching to add UMIs featuring a 6-nucleotide sample barcode. After re-calling the 5' RACE reads, TCRdb lists one entry per CDR3 protein, DNA absent. The data include about 210,000 distinct CDR3 sequences; the top ten clones carry less than 2%. The V and J genes are TRBV20-1 and TRBJ2-1; the D call from TCRdb, TRBD2, cannot be confirmed without DNA. The sequence was collected from a human donor with ulcerative colitis or Crohn's disease, or a healthy co-twin of an affected twin (not recorded which). The specimen sequenced was blood. The CDR3 loop reads CSASWRGARNEQFF.